Presented here are 30 T cell receptor beta chains from one specimen sequenced in a study of Tregs in tolerant kidney transplant recipients (dated by TCRdb to the late 2010s). Receptor amplification or capture employed the immunoSEQ multiplex PCR assay. TCRdb holds this immuneACCESS table with in-frame rearrangements only. Some clones are missing; in checked studies, unresolved V genes explain under half, and the rest has no known cause. The sample table shows under 90,000 clones, and over 75% are seen once. 1.6% of the sample goes to the ten largest clones. The transplants used related donors with nonmyeloablative bone marrow transplantation, and mixed chimerism in the human trials was transient. The sample here was CD4+ T cells from blood (PBMCs), taken 24 months after the transplant. These receptors came from a human patient who received a combined kidney and bone marrow transplant. Because of the transplant, the T cells may be the graft donor's rather than the patient's own.

The genes are TRBV5-4 and TRBJ1-2, with TRBD1 identical over 9 bases. Losses at the gene ends were 4 bases for V and 8 bases for J; bases not matched to a gene: 12. Per the germline V gene, CDR1 is SGHNT and CDR2 is YYREEE (reference sequence). The CDR3 is made up of 15 amino acids. The CDR3 nucleotides read TGTGCCAGCAGCCGGGGAACAGGGGGCGCTGGGGGCTACACCTTC. It translates to CASSRGTGGAGGYTF.

The CDR3 loop is CASSPYGRAGEQYF. The CDR3 DNA reads TGTGCCAGCAGCCCCTACGGGAGGGCTGGCGAGCAGTACTTC. The chain has TRBV9 and TRBJ2-7; 8 bases line up with TRBD2. V trimming: 4 bases; J trimming: 6 bases; junction bases outside the gene matches: 9. The CDR3 length is 14 residues. Germline V gene lookup returns CDR1 SGDLS and CDR2 YYNGEE.

The chain couples TRBV7-2 to TRBJ2-1; a weak D match, TRBD1 (5 bases). V dropped 5 bases and J dropped 9 bases, with 11 bases sitting between them. The CDR3 contains 12 residues. CDR1 SGHTA and CDR2 FQGNSA come from the germline V gene. The CDR3 is CASSLRQGEQFF. The CDR3 DNA is TGTGCCAGCAGCCTCAGGCAGGGTGAGCAGTTCTTC. Complete variable domain (other parts from reference TRBV7-2 and TRBJ2-1): GAGVSQSPSNKVTEKGKDVELRCDPISGHTALYWYRQSLGQGLEFLIYFQGNSAPDKSGLPSDRFSAERTGGSVSTLTIQRTQQEDSAVYLCASSLRQGEQFFGPGTRLTVL.

The chain uses TRBV5-4 and TRBJ1-4, with TRBD1 matching 7 bases. V lost 5 bases, J lost 0 bases, and 7 bases stayed unmatched. The CDR3 loop spans 16 amino acids. Germline lookup yields CDR1 SGHNT and CDR2 YYREEE (reference sequence). The CDR3 region is CASSSDRFATNEKLFF. The CDR3 DNA reads TGTGCCAGCAGTTCGGACAGGTTTGCAACTAATGAAAAACTGTTTTTT.

CDR3 nucleotides: TGTGCCAGCAGCTTCCCCGACAGGGAGCATGGCTACACCTTC. Encoded protein: CASSFPDREHGYTF. The chain couples TRBV5-6 to TRBJ1-2, with 7 bases lining up with TRBD1. The CDR3 is 14 amino acids. Trimming cost V 2 bases and J 6 bases; bases outside gene matches: 7. From germline, CDR1 is SGHDT and CDR2 YYEEEE.

The chain has TRBV6-1 and TRBJ2-7, with D maybe TRBD2 (5 bases). The CDR3 is 14 residues long. Trimming removed 6 bases from V and 1 base from J, with 13 bases in between. Germline lookup yields CDR1 MNHNS and CDR2 SASEGT. The CDR3 loop is CASRESGESYEQYF. CDR3 bases: TGTGCCAGCAGGGAGTCTGGGGAGTCCTACGAGCAGTACTTC.

The J gene is TRBJ1-3, the V gene TRBV2; no clear D. Deletions cut 6 bases from V and 0 bases from J, with 6 bases between. Germline CDR1 and CDR2: SNHLY and FYNNEI. The CDR3 is 13 amino acids. CDR3 sequence: CASRKSSGNTIYF. In nucleotides, the CDR3 is TGTGCCAGCAGAAAGAGCTCTGGAAACACCATATATTTT.

The V and J genes are TRBV7-3 and TRBJ2-1, with 12 bases aligning to TRBD2. J was trimmed by 4 bases and V by 3 bases; bases with no gene match: 4. The length of the CDR3 is 16 residues. The germline gives CDR1 SGHTA, CDR2 FQGTGA. Here the CDR3 DNA reads TGTGCCAGCAGCTTCGGGACTAGCGGGCAATACAATGAGCAGTTCTTC. Amino acid sequence: CASSFGTSGQYNEQFF.

The CDR3 spells CASSTGVGYNEQFF. In DNA form, the CDR3 reads TGCGCCAGCTCAACAGGGGTAGGTTACAATGAGCAGTTCTTC. V is TRBV4-1 and J is TRBJ2-1, with 7 nucleotides matching TRBD1. The V gene's germline CDR1 is MGHRA and CDR2 YSYEKL. The CDR3 sequence is 14 residues long. Trimming cost V 8 bases and J 4 bases; bases outside gene matches: 8.

The rearrangement joins TRBV5-5 to TRBJ1-4, with D maybe TRBD1 (5 bases). Germline loops: CDR1 SGHKS, CDR2 YYEKEE (reference sequence). The CDR3 totals 14 residues. Trimming removed 3 bases from V and 4 bases from J, with 10 bases in between. DNA of the CDR3: TGTGCCAGCAGCTCAGGGTACGGTAATGAAAAACTGTTTTTT. Protein sequence: CASSSGYGNEKLFF.

Written as DNA, the CDR3 is TGTGCCAGCAGCTTCCCGGGACTAGCGGGAACGGGTGAGCAGTTCTTC. Its protein is CASSFPGLAGTGEQFF. The chain has TRBV7-3 and TRBJ2-1, with 13 positions matching TRBD2. The CDR3 contains 16 residues. J was trimmed by 9 bases and V by 3 bases; bases with no gene match: 8. Germline assignment: CDR1 SGHTA and CDR2 FQGTGA.

The chain links TRBV18 to TRBJ2-2; D gene ambiguous. Germline-derived CDR1 and CDR2 are KGHSH and LQKENI. Trimming shortened V by 2 bases and J by 0 bases, and 13 bases separated the two germline ends. This CDR3 contains 17 residues. Written as DNA, the CDR3 is TGTGCCAGCTCACCATCCAGGTTGCTCTCGAACACCGGGGAGCTGTTTTTT. Its translation is CASSPSRLLSNTGELFF.

The CDR3 is CASSPGLAHIIIDTQYF. CDR3 coding DNA: TGTGCCAGCAGCCCAGGACTAGCGCACATTATTATAGATACGCAGTATTTT. The gene calls are TRBV11-2 and TRBJ2-3; 9 bases fit TRBD2. CDR1 is SGHAT and CDR2 is FQNNGV in the germline V gene. This CDR3 is 17 amino acids long. After removal of 5 bases from V and 5 bases from J, the junction contained 14 bases not matched to a gene.

CDR3 sequence (DNA): TGTGCCAGCTTAATACAGGGGGCGTCTGGAAACACCATATATTTT. Translated: CASLIQGASGNTIYF. The gene calls are TRBV6-6 and TRBJ1-3, with TRBD1 identical over 9 bases. The CDR3 is made up of 15 amino acids. V shed 8 bases, J shed 1 base, and the junction held 6 bases outside the gene matches. CDR1 and CDR2 (germline): MNHNY, SVGAGI (reference sequence).

V usage is TRBV29-1 and J usage is TRBJ1-1; 8 nucleotides match TRBD1. Looked up from germline, CDR1 is SQVTM and CDR2 is ANQGSEA. The CDR3 spans 13 residues. J lost 6 bases, V lost 5 bases, and 8 bases had no gene match. DNA of the CDR3: TGCAGCGTTCACGGGACAGGAGGCTCTGAAGCTTTCTTT. Its translation: CSVHGTGGSEAFF.

This chain uses TRBV7-2 with TRBJ2-1; 7 nucleotides align to TRBD1. Unmatched junction bases numbered 19, after V lost 8 bases and J lost 0 bases. CDR3 length: 19 amino acids. Germline CDR1 SGHTA, CDR2 FQGNSA. For the CDR3, the DNA is TGTGCCAGCTTTCGGTGGGCACTACTACAGGGGATCTCCTACAATGAGCAGTTCTTC. Its translation: CASFRWALLQGISYNEQFF.

The rearrangement uses TRBV19 and TRBJ2-2; TRBD2 might be the D (6 bases). Trimming cost V 7 bases and J 4 bases, with 13 bases left between them. There are 14 residues in the CDR3. Germline V lookup: CDR1 LNHDA, CDR2 SQIVND (reference sequence). The chain's CDR3 is CASMRGAGTGELFF. In nucleotides, the CDR3 is TGTGCCAGTATGCGGGGCGCGGGCACCGGGGAGCTGTTTTTT. Looking up the rest from reference TRBV19 and TRBJ2-2 gives the full variable domain: DGGITQSPKYLFRKEGQNVTLSCEQNLNHDAMYWYRQDPGQGLRLIYYSQIVNDFQKGDIAEGYSVSREKKESFPLTVTSAQKNPTAFYLCASMRGAGTGELFFGEGSRLTVL.

Worth noting for this clone: Other DNA sequences in this sample translate to the same CDR3. The chain joins TRBV29-1 to TRBJ2-3; 8 bases line up with TRBD2. The CDR3 length is 14 residues. Germline V gene sequence: CDR1 SQVTM, CDR2 ANQGSEA. Unmatched junction bases numbered 4, after V lost 1 base and J lost 4 bases. In DNA, the CDR3 is TGCAGCGTTGAAGGTGGGCGGGGGGCAGATACGCAGTATTTT. Its translation: CSVEGGRGADTQYF.

This rearrangement joins TRBV5-1 to TRBJ1-5, with TRBD1 identical over 7 bases. V was pared by 4 bases and J by 0 bases, with 10 bases of the junction left unmatched. The V gene's germline CDR1 is SGHRS and CDR2 YFSETQ. The CDR3 extends over 17 amino acids. The CDR3 sequence is CASSVWQGGYSNQPQHF. The CDR3 DNA sequence: TGCGCCAGCAGCGTTTGGCAGGGGGGATATAGCAATCAGCCCCAGCATTTT.

This clone has a handful of counts. The chain uses TRBV2 and TRBJ1-5; 8 bases line up with TRBD1. This CDR3 contains 14 residues. V trimming: 5 bases; J trimming: 4 bases; junction bases outside the gene matches: 4. Germline CDR1 SNHLY, CDR2 FYNNEI. CDR3: CASSRDRTNQPQHF. CDR3 nucleotide sequence: TGTGCCAGCAGTAGGGACAGGACAAATCAGCCCCAGCATTTT. Supplemented by reference TRBV2 and TRBJ1-5, the full variable domain reads EPEVTQTPSHQVTQMGQEVILRCVPISNHLYFYWYRQILGQKVEFLVSFYNNEISEKSEIFDDQFSVERPDGSNFTLKIRSTKLEDSAMYFCASSRDRTNQPQHFGDGTRLSIL.

The gene calls are TRBV11-2 and TRBJ1-1, with D maybe TRBD1 (5 bases). Germline V CDR1 and CDR2: SGHAT, FQNNGV. The CDR3 spans 13 residues. V was pared by 5 bases and J by 4 bases, with 11 bases between. The CDR3 sequence: CASSPERGTEAFF. CDR3 sequence (DNA): TGTGCCAGCAGCCCCGAAAGGGGCACTGAAGCTTTCTTT.

The chain carries TRBV19 and TRBJ2-2; 10 bases align to TRBD1. Germline V lookup: CDR1 LNHDA, CDR2 SQIVND (reference sequence). This CDR3 has 14 amino acids. J gave up 6 bases and V 6 bases, and 4 bases lay outside the gene matches. CDR3 sequence (DNA): TGTGCCAGTAGGGGACAGGGGTCGCCCGGGGAGCTGTTTTTT. As protein: CASRGQGSPGELFF.

In its sample, this clone was seen once. The chain links TRBV5-6 to TRBJ2-7; no clear D. CDR3 length: 15 amino acids. Germline values: CDR1 SGHDT, CDR2 YYEEEE. V was trimmed by 1 base and J by 2 bases, leaving 13 bases between them. CDR3 nucleotide sequence: TGTGCCAGCAGCTTGTACATCCGGGTGACCTACGAGCAGTACTTC. Amino acids: CASSLYIRVTYEQYF.

The V gene is TRBV7-2, the J gene TRBJ1-3; D may be TRBD1 (5 bases). The CDR3 totals 17 residues. CDR1 SGHTA and CDR2 FQGNSA come from the germline V gene. Trimming stripped 5 bases from V and 2 bases from J, with 19 bases between. In DNA, the CDR3 is TGTGCCAGCAGCCGCTTCGTTGCGGGGGTAACTGGAAACACCATATATTTT. It codes for CASSRFVAGVTGNTIYF.

The CDR3 spells CASSPSTASYEQYF. Written as DNA, the CDR3 is TGTGCCAGCAGTCCTAGTACGGCCTCCTACGAGCAGTACTTC. V and J are TRBV5-4 and TRBJ2-7; D gene unclear. The CDR3 runs to 14 residues. Germline CDR1 is SGHNT and CDR2 is YYREEE (reference sequence). With 5 bases removed from V and 0 bases from J, the gap between germline ends came to 12 bases.

The gene calls are TRBV30 and TRBJ1-5; the D gene is possibly TRBD1 (5 bases). V lost 4 bases and J 7 bases, leaving 14 bases between the germline ends. The CDR3 runs to 13 residues. CDR1 GTSNPN and CDR2 SVGIG come from the germline V gene (reference sequence). The CDR3 DNA sequence: TGTGCCTGGAACCGACAGTGGCAGCAGCCCCAGCATTTT. Its protein product is CAWNRQWQQPQHF.

The CDR3 DNA reads TGTGCCAGCAGAGGGGGTACTCATGGCTACACCTTC. Its translation: CASRGGTHGYTF. The chain is built from TRBV11-3 and TRBJ1-2, with D maybe TRBD1 (6 bases). Deletions cut 6 bases from V and 6 bases from J, with 11 bases between. The CDR3 is 12 amino acids. Germline CDR1 and CDR2: SGHNT and YENEEA. The variable domain in full, completed from reference TRBV11-3 and TRBJ1-2, reads EAGVVQSPRYKIIEKKQPVAFWCNPISGHNTLYWYLQNLGQGPELLIRYENEEAVDDSQLPKDRFSAERLKGVDSTLKIQPAELGDSAVYLCASRGGTHGYTFGSGTRLTVV.

CDR3 sequence reads: CASSRGARGYNEQFF. Here the CDR3 DNA reads TGTGCCAGCAGCCGCGGGGCGCGGGGATACAATGAGCAGTTCTTC. The chain combines TRBV5-6 with TRBJ2-1; D perhaps matches TRBD2 (6 bases). This CDR3 region has 15 residues. Germline V gene data show CDR1 as SGHDT and CDR2 as YYEEEE. Trimming stripped 4 bases from V and 4 bases from J, with 15 bases between.

The chain recombines TRBV15 with TRBJ2-3; 8 bases are shared with TRBD1. Germline loops: CDR1 LNHNV, CDR2 YYDKDF (reference sequence). V dropped 1 base and J dropped 2; count of bases not matched to a gene: 5. This CDR3 has 16 amino acids. CDR3: CATSRVSGGFTDTQYF. Here the CDR3 DNA reads TGTGCCACCAGCAGAGTTTCAGGGGGCTTCACAGATACGCAGTATTTT.

The chain carries TRBV10-3 and TRBJ2-4, with 8 bases aligning to TRBD2. Germline loops: CDR1 ENHRY, CDR2 SYGVKD. This CDR3 has 14 amino acids. The ends lost 8 bases at V and 9 bases at J; junction bases unmatched: 12. DNA of the CDR3: TGTGCCATCCAGGGAGCGGGGGACACCGCCATTCAGTACTTC. Its translation: CAIQGAGDTAIQYF.